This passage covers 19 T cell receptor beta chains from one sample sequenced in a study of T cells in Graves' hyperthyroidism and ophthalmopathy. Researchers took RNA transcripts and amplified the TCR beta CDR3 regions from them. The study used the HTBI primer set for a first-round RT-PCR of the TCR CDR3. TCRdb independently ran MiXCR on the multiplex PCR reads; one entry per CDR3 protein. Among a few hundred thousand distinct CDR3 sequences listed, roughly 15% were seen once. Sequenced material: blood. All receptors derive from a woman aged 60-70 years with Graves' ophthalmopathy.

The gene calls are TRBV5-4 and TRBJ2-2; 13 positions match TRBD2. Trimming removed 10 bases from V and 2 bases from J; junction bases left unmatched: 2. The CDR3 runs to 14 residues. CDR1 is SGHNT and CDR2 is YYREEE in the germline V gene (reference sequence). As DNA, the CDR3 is TGTGCCGGACTAGCGGGAGCTAACACCGGGGAGCTGTTTTTT. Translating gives CAGLAGANTGELFF.

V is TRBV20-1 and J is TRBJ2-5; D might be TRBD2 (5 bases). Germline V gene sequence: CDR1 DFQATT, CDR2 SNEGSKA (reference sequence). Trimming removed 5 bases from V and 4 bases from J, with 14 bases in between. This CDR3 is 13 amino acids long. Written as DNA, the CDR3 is TGCAGTGCTTCCTTAAGAAGCGGAGAGACCCAGTACTTC. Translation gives CSASLRSGETQYF.

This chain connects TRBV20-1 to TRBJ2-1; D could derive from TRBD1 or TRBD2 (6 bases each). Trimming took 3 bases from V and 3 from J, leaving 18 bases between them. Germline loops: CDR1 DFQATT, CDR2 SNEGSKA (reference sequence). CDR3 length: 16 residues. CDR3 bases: TGCAGTGCTAGGACCAAAAGAGGGGGGAACTACAATGAGCAGTTCTTC. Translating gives CSARTKRGGNYNEQFF.

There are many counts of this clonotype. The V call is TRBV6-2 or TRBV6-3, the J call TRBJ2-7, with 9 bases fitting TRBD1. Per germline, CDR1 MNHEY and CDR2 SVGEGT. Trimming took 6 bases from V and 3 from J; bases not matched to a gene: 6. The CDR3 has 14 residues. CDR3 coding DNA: TGTGCCAGCAGCTCTCTGGGACAGGGCTACGAGCAGTACTTC. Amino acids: CASSSLGQGYEQYF.

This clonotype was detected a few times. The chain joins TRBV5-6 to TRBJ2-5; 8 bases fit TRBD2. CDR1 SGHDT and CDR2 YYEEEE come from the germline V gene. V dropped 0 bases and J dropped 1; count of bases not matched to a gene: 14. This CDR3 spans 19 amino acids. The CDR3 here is CASSLGGVGGGRTQETQYF. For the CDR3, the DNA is TGTGCCAGCAGCTTGGGCGGGGTTGGCGGCGGGAGGACCCAAGAGACCCAGTACTTC.

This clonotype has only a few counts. The chain's CDR3 is CASTILEGGTDTQYF. The CDR3 DNA is TGTGCCAGCACAATCCTAGAGGGTGGCACAGATACGCAGTATTTT. The chain links TRBV6-1 to TRBJ2-3, with TRBD2 as a possible D gene (5 bases). Germline V lookup: CDR1 MNHNS, CDR2 SASEGT. This CDR3 comprises 15 residues. V shed 7 bases and J shed 1 base, with 15 bases lying between them.

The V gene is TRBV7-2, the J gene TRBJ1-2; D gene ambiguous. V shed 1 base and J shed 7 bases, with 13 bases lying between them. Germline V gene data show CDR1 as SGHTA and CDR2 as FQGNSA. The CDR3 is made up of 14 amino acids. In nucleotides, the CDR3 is TGTGCCAGCAGCTTAGAAGATGGTGCTGGTGGCTACACCTTC. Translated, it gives CASSLEDGAGGYTF.

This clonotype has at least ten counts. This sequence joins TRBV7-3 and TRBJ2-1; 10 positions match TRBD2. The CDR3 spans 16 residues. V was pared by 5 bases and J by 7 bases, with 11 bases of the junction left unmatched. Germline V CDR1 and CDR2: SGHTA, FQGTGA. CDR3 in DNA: TGTGCCAGCAGCCCAGCTGGTAGCGGGAGGAAGAATGAGCAGTTCTTC. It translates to CASSPAGSGRKNEQFF.

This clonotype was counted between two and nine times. The chain's CDR3 is CASSQDSGVSYSGANVLTF. The CDR3 nucleotides read TGCGCCAGCAGCCAAGATTCGGGGGTTTCGTACTCTGGGGCCAACGTCCTGACTTTC. V is TRBV4-1 and J is TRBJ2-6; possibly TRBD2 for D (6 bases). CDR3 length: 19 residues. Germline CDR1 is MGHRA and CDR2 is YSYEKL. V was clipped by 0 bases and J by 0 bases, with 15 bases between them.

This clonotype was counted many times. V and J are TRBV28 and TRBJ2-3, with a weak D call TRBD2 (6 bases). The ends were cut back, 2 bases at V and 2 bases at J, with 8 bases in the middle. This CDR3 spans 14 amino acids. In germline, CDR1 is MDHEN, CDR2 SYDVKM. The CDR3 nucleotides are TGTGCCAGCAGTTTACCGGGAGACACAGATACGCAGTATTTT. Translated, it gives CASSLPGDTDTQYF.

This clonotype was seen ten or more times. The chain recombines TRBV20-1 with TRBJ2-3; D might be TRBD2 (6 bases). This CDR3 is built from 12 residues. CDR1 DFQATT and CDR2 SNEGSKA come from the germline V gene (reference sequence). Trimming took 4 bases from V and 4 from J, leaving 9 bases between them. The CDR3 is CSATLAPDTQYF. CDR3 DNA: TGCAGTGCTACTCTAGCGCCAGATACGCAGTATTTT.

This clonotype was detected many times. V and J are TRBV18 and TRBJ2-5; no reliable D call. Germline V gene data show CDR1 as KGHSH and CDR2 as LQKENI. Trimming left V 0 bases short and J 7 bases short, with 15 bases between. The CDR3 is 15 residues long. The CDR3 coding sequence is TGTGCCAGCTCACCACCAATTCTACCGCCGTTGACCCAGTACTTC. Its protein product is CASSPPILPPLTQYF.

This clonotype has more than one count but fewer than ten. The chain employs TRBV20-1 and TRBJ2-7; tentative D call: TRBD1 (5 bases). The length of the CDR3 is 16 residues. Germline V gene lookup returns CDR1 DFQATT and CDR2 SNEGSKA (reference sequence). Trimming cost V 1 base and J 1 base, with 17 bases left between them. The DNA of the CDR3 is TGCAGTGCTAGAGTCGCAGGGTTACCTCTTTCCTACGAGCAGTACTTC. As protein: CSARVAGLPLSYEQYF.

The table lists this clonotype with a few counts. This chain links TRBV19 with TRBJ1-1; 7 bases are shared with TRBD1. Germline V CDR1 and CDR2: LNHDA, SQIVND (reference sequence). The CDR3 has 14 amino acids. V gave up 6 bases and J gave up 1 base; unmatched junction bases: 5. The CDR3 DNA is TGTGCCAGTAGCACGACAGGGCCGAACACTGAAGCTTTCTTT. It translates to CASSTTGPNTEAFF. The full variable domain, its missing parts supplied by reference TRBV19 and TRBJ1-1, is DGGITQSPKYLFRKEGQNVTLSCEQNLNHDAMYWYRQDPGQGLRLIYYSQIVNDFQKGDIAEGYSVSREKKESFPLTVTSAQKNPTAFYLCASSTTGPNTEAFFGQGTRLTVV.

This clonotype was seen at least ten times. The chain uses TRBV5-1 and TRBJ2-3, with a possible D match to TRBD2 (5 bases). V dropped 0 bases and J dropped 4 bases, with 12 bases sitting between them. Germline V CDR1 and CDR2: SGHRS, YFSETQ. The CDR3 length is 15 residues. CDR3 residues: CASSLDGVEADTQYF. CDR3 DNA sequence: TGCGCCAGCAGCTTGGATGGCGTGGAGGCAGATACGCAGTATTTT.

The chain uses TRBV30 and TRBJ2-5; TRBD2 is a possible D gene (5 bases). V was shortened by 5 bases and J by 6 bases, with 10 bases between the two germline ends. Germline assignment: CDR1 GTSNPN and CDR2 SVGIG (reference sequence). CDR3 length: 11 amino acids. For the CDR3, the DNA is TGTGCCTGGGCTTCGGGGAAGACCCAGTACTTC. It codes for CAWASGKTQYF.

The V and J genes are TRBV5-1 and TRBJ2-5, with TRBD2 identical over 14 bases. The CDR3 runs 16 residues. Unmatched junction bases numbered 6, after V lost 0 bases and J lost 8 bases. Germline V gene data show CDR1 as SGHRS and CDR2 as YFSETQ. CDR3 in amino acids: CASSLVPGLAGDTQYF. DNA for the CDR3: TGCGCCAGCAGCTTGGTGCCGGGACTAGCGGGAGATACCCAGTACTTC. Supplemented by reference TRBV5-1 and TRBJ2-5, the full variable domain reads KAGVTQTPRYLIKTRGQQVTLSCSPISGHRSVSWYQQTPGQGLQFLFEYFSETQRNKGNFPGRFSGRQFSNSRSEMNVSTLELGDSALYLCASSLVPGLAGDTQYFGPGTRLLVL.

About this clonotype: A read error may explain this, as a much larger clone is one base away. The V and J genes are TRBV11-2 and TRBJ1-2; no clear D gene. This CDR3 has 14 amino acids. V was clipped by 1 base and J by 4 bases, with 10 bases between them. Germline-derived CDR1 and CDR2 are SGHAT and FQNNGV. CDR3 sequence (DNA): TGTGCCAGCAGCTTAGTCGACGGAGCCTATGGCTACACCTTC. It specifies CASSLVDGAYGYTF.

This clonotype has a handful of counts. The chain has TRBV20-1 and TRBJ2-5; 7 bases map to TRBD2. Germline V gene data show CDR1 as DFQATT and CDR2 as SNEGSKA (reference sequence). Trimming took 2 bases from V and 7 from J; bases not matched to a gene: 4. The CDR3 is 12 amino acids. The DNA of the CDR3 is TGCAGTGCTAGATCCCCGGGAGGGACCCAGTACTTC. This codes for CSARSPGGTQYF.